The 21 T cell receptor beta chains below come from one sample, sequenced in a study of CD8+CD57+ T cells in acquired aplastic anemia. CDR3 and TCR beta VDJ profiling relied on genomic DNA as the template. TCRdb processed the reads anew with MiXCR; each CDR3 protein has one entry. The data show under 200,000 distinct CDR3 sequences, around 60% seen once. Source material: sorted CD4+, CD8+, or CD8+CD57+ T cells (not recorded which) from PBMCs. These receptors all stem from a human donor in good health.

The CDR3 DNA sequence: TGCGCCAGCAGCTTAAGTGCCGGGATGTCCTACGAGCAGTACTTC. This encodes CASSLSAGMSYEQYF. The V call is TRBV5-1, the J call TRBJ2-7; tentatively, D is TRBD2 (5 bases). The germline V and J ends were trimmed by 2 bases and 1 base, with 13 bases remaining between them. The CDR3 is 15 residues long. Germline V gene data show CDR1 as SGHRS and CDR2 as YFSETQ.

The chain carries TRBV20-1 and TRBJ2-1, with D unresolved. The CDR3 spans 12 residues. Germline CDR1 and CDR2: DFQATT and SNEGSKA (reference sequence). This CDR3 reads CSVLGSYNEQFF. In DNA, the CDR3 is TGCAGCGTATTGGGCTCCTACAATGAGCAGTTCTTC.

This clonotype was seen only once. The rearrangement links TRBV2 to TRBJ1-6, with D perhaps matching TRBD1 (5 bases). Looked up from germline, CDR1 is SNHLY and CDR2 is FYNNEI. This CDR3 contains 14 residues. V was pared by 3 bases and J by 9 bases, with 12 bases between. The CDR3 spells CASSEAGGGSPLHF. For the CDR3, the DNA is TGTGCCAGCAGTGAGGCCGGGGGAGGTTCACCCCTCCACTTT.

This clonotype showed up many times. The chain has TRBV11-3 and TRBJ1-6; 7 nucleotides align to TRBD1. CDR3 size: 14 residues. V lost 5 bases and J lost 9; bases outside the gene matches: 7. CDR1 is SGHNT, CDR2 YENEEA, per germline. The CDR3 sequence: CASSARRGSSPLHF. As DNA, the CDR3 is TGTGCCAGCAGCGCCCGCAGGGGGAGTTCACCCCTCCACTTT.

The rearrangement uses TRBV7-9 and TRBJ1-2; TRBD1 agrees at 8 bases. J was trimmed by 2 bases and V by 4 bases; bases with no gene match: 6. Per germline, CDR1 SEHNR and CDR2 FQNEAQ (reference sequence). This CDR3 region has 15 residues. CDR3 sequence: CASSSTRQGNYGYTF. CDR3 DNA: TGTGCCAGCAGCTCTACTCGACAGGGGAACTATGGCTACACCTTC.

This chain links TRBV19 with TRBJ1-5; tentatively, D is TRBD1 (6 bases). This CDR3 contains 15 residues. Germline lookup yields CDR1 LNHDA and CDR2 SQIVND (reference sequence). The V gene lost 6 bases and the J gene lost 0 bases, with 12 bases spanning the gap. In nucleotides, the CDR3 is TGTGCCAGTAGAGAAACAGGGCGTAGCAATCAGCCCCAGCATTTT. Its translation is CASRETGRSNQPQHF.

This clonotype was counted a few times. This chain joins TRBV20-1 and TRBJ2-7; D is unclear. The V end lost 6 bases, the J end lost 6 bases, and 12 bases lay between the germline ends. Germline V gene lookup returns CDR1 DFQATT and CDR2 SNEGSKA (reference sequence). This CDR3 is 11 amino acids long. The CDR3 region has the DNA TGCAGTGCCGAGAAAACGGGCGAGCAGTACTTC. It is translated as CSAEKTGEQYF.

This clonotype was picked up many times. The genes are TRBV4-1 and TRBJ1-1; 7 positions agree with TRBD1. Germline V gives CDR1 MGHRA, CDR2 YSYEKL. This CDR3 is built from 15 residues. Trimming removed 3 bases from V and 8 bases from J; junction bases left unmatched: 12. For the CDR3, the DNA is TGCGCCAGCAGCCACCAAATTGGGACAGTGGTGGAAGCTTTCTTT. Translation: CASSHQIGTVVEAFF.

The DNA for the CDR3 is TGCAGCGTTGAAGATCTAGAAGCTTTCTTT. Amino acids: CSVEDLEAFF. The chain uses TRBV29-1 and TRBJ1-1; D is unclear. CDR1 SQVTM and CDR2 ANQGSEA come from the germline V gene. V was shortened by 0 bases and J by 8 bases, with 4 bases between the two germline ends. This CDR3 is built from 10 residues.

V usage is TRBV7-9 and J usage is TRBJ2-5; 8 bases map to TRBD1. The CDR3 has 13 amino acids. After removal of 4 bases from V and 6 bases from J, the junction contained 4 bases not matched to a gene. CDR1 is SEHNR, CDR2 FQNEAQ, per germline (reference sequence). The CDR3 is CASSSGTGQTQYF. The CDR3 nucleotides read TGTGCCAGCAGCTCGGGGACAGGACAGACCCAGTACTTC. Looking up the rest from reference TRBV7-9 and TRBJ2-5 gives the full variable domain: DTGVSQNPRHKITKRGQNVTFRCDPISEHNRLYWYRQTLGQGPEFLTYFQNEAQLEKSRLLSDRFSAERPKGSFSTLEIQRTEQGDSAMYLCASSSGTGQTQYFGPGTRLLVL.

The genes are TRBV20-1 and TRBJ2-3; 12 bases are a match to TRBD2. Germline CDR1 DFQATT, CDR2 SNEGSKA (reference sequence). The CDR3 runs 16 residues. With V trimmed by 5 bases and J by 1 base, 7 bases remained unmatched. The CDR3 is CSAQGLAGFRTDTQYF. DNA for the CDR3: TGCAGTGCTCAGGGACTAGCGGGCTTTCGCACAGATACGCAGTATTTT.

This clonotype came up many times. V and J are TRBV24-1 and TRBJ2-7, with TRBD1 matching over 9 bases. The CDR3 has 13 residues. Germline CDR1 is KGHDR and CDR2 is SFDVKD. V shed 4 bases and J 3 bases; nucleotides not matched to a gene: 0. The CDR3 here is CATSEGQGYEQYF. CDR3 in DNA: TGTGCCACCAGTGAGGGACAGGGCTACGAGCAGTACTTC.

The rearrangement links TRBV19 to TRBJ2-7, with unresolved D. This CDR3 region has 15 residues. V was clipped by 3 bases and J by 3 bases, with 15 bases between them. Germline loops: CDR1 LNHDA, CDR2 SQIVND (reference sequence). DNA for the CDR3: TGTGCCAGTAGTATTAATTATGCCGCCATCTACGAGCAGTACTTC. It codes for CASSINYAAIYEQYF.

The chain recombines TRBV5-1 with TRBJ2-5, with 10 bases matching TRBD1. The DNA end is a closer match to TRBJ2-7, so the J assignment may be wrong. This CDR3 has 17 amino acids. In germline, CDR1 is SGHRS, CDR2 YFSETQ. As DNA, the CDR3 is TGCGCCAGCAGCGGGACAGGGGTGGGGGTGGCGGACTACGAGCAGTACTTC. It yields the protein CASSGTGVGVADYEQYF.

The chain couples TRBV20-1 to TRBJ1-2, with a possible D match to TRBD1 (5 bases). The germline CDR1 and CDR2 sequences are DFQATT and SNEGSKA (reference sequence). The length of the CDR3 is 13 residues. V lost 3 bases and J 7 bases, leaving 15 bases between the germline ends. CDR3 sequence reads: CSASRDRGIGYTF. The CDR3, as DNA: TGCAGTGCTAGCCGGGACCGAGGAATTGGCTACACCTTC.

This chain uses TRBV7-9 with TRBJ1-1, with 8 bases identical to TRBD1. Germline CDR1 and CDR2: SEHNR and FQNEAQ (reference sequence). V shed 5 bases, J shed 3 bases, and the junction held 5 bases outside the gene matches. This CDR3 is 14 amino acids long. The CDR3 loop is CASSPGGFYTEAFF. CDR3 bases: TGTGCCAGCAGCCCAGGGGGCTTTTACACTGAAGCTTTCTTT.

Many counts were recorded for this clonotype. The rearrangement joins TRBV24-1 to TRBJ2-7; D gene unclear. This CDR3 spans 12 amino acids. Trimming stripped 3 bases from V and 3 bases from J, with 5 bases between. From germline, CDR1 is KGHDR and CDR2 SFDVKD. The chain's CDR3 is CATSDAGYEQYF. The DNA for the CDR3 is TGTGCCACCAGTGATGCCGGCTACGAGCAGTACTTC.

The chain joins TRBV12-3 or TRBV12-4 to TRBJ2-3, with unresolved D. The CDR3 sequence is 14 residues long. V lost 1 base to trimming and J lost 8 bases, with 13 bases between them. CDR3 sequence reads: CASSLGYGRSTQYF. In DNA, the CDR3 is TGTGCCAGCAGTTTAGGATATGGTCGGAGTACGCAGTATTTT.

This clonotype was seen at least ten times. The gene calls are TRBV27 and TRBJ2-7; D gene uncertain. From germline, CDR1 is MNHEY and CDR2 SMNVEV (reference sequence). CDR3 size: 13 residues. The V end lost 0 bases, the J end lost 0 bases, and 3 bases lay between the germline ends. The CDR3 DNA follows: TGTGCCAGCAGTTTATCGGTCTCCTACGAGCAGTACTTC. This encodes CASSLSVSYEQYF.

J is TRBJ2-2 and V is TRBV7-9; a possible D gene is TRBD2 (6 bases). This CDR3 contains 16 residues. Germline V lookup: CDR1 SEHNR, CDR2 FQNEAQ (reference sequence). V lost 8 bases to trimming and J lost 0 bases, with 16 bases between them. The CDR3 loop is CASSPLGLPNTGELFF. CDR3 nucleotide sequence: TGTGCCAGCTCACCACTGGGACTCCCGAACACCGGGGAGCTGTTTTTT.

The rearrangement joins TRBV2 to TRBJ2-7; perhaps TRBD1 as D (5 bases). This CDR3 has 12 residues. Germline V gene lookup returns CDR1 SNHLY and CDR2 FYNNEI. The V end was cut by 7 bases, the J end by 9 bases, with 16 bases between. The CDR3 protein is CASTQSTVAQYF. The CDR3 nucleotides read TGTGCCAGCACGCAATCGACAGTCGCGCAGTACTTC.